This TCR beta chain was documented in a study of CD8 T cells in Susac syndrome. General study findings and limits: The CD4+ T cell repertoire of patients with Susac syndrome showed no detectable clonal expansion.

A word on this clonotype: Antigen unknown.

Reverse transcription of roughly 0.45 to 1 ug RNA was carried out with random hexamers. MiXCR, applied by TCRdb to the immunoSEQ multiplex PCR reads, yields one record per CDR3 protein. The repertoire holds a few hundred thousand distinct CDR3 sequences, with about 95% as singletons. V was shortened by 2 bases and J by 6 bases, with 13 bases between the two germline ends. The CDR3 is 15 amino acids. The V gene's germline CDR1 is SNHLY and CDR2 FYNNEI. The V and J genes are TRBV2 and TRBJ1-4; D gene uncertain. This sequence originates from a human donor with Susac syndrome. The sample consisted of CD4+ T cells from PBMCs. CDR3 residues: CASSETDRLYEKLFF. CDR3 nucleotide sequence: TGTGCCAGCAGTGAAACGGATCGGCTTTATGAAAAACTGTTTTTT.